The clone carrying this T cell receptor beta chain was seen a single time. This specimen comes from a study of blood T cell repertoires in COVID-19. Study context: Acute and convalescent COVID-19 samples came from the United States, Italy and Spain. In each case, the material was cDNA or gDNA derived from T cells, B-cell-depleted T cells, or PBMCs.

As processed by the authors: Using reference gene primer amplification, nucleated cell counts were estimated. TCRdb keeps only in-frame clones here, not all; method: immunoSEQ multiplex PCR. V and J calls and clone size are given by that table; D and trimming were obtained from the DNA. The table lists fewer than 250,000 clones, about 89% of them singletons. This sequence originates from an older woman who had recovered from COVID-19. The sample was peripheral blood.

The CDR3 region is CASSWGDSAVYGYTF. DNA of the CDR3: TGTGCCAGCAGCTGGGGGGACAGTGCAGTATATGGCTACACCTTC. This chain joins TRBV7-9 and TRBJ1-2; 7 nucleotides line up with TRBD1. Germline V gene data show CDR1 as SEHNR and CDR2 as FQNEAQ (reference sequence). The CDR3 totals 15 residues. With V trimmed by 4 bases and J by 5 bases, 10 bases remained unmatched.